These 31 T cell receptor beta chains originate from one sample sequenced in a study of beta chain features in type 1 diabetes (dated 2018 in TCRdb). Library preparation employed the immunoSEQ multiplex PCR assay. All of the isolated RNA was reverse transcribed with the High Capacity cDNA Reverse Transcription Kit, so expressed TCRB transcripts were sequenced. TCRdb mirrors the immuneACCESS table, restricted to in-frame sequences. Some clones are absent from its copies; in checked studies, under half trace to an unresolved V gene, and the reason for the others is unknown. This sample is represented by around 450,000 clones; about 10% of them were singletons. The ten largest clones take up 0.046% of the sample. Input material: naive CD4+ T cells from blood. The cell subset or site label on this specimen signifies: true naive CD4+ T cells. These receptor sequences come from a woman under 30 in good health.

Concerning this clone itself: Additional DNA sequences in this sample encode the identical CDR3. The CDR3 loop reads CASSEGTEETQYF. The CDR3 nucleotides are TGTGCCAGCAGCGAAGGGACAGAAGAGACCCAGTACTTC. The chain uses TRBV5-4 and TRBJ2-5, with 7 bases matching TRBD1. The CDR3 totals 13 residues. Trimming removed 4 bases from V and 3 bases from J; junction bases left unmatched: 3. Germline lookup yields CDR1 SGHNT and CDR2 YYREEE (reference sequence).

This clone showed up just a few times. In DNA form, the CDR3 reads TGTGCCAGCAGCGCCAGGACTAGCGGGGGGCAAGAGACCCAGTACTTC. Amino acid sequence: CASSARTSGGQETQYF. The chain carries TRBV9 and TRBJ2-5; TRBD2 aligns across 14 bases. The CDR3 consists of 16 residues. V shed 3 bases and J 2 bases; nucleotides not matched to a gene: 3. Germline values: CDR1 SGDLS, CDR2 YYNGEE.

The chain uses TRBV27 and TRBJ2-3; 10 nucleotides agree with TRBD2. The V gene end was trimmed by 0 bases and the J gene end by 2 bases; junction bases not matched to a gene: 5. Germline CDR1 and CDR2: MNHEY and SMNVEV (reference sequence). This CDR3 contains 17 residues. The CDR3 loop is CASSLSFLAGVTDTQYF. The CDR3 bases are TGTGCCAGCAGTTTATCGTTTCTAGCGGGGGTCACAGATACGCAGTATTTT.

V is TRBV27 and J is TRBJ1-5; D call uncertain. V shed 3 bases and J shed 2 bases, with 11 bases lying between them. CDR1 and CDR2 from the germline V gene are MNHEY and SMNVEV (reference sequence). The CDR3 is 15 residues long. The CDR3: CASSLTWVGNQPQHF. The CDR3 DNA reads TGTGCCAGCAGTTTGACGTGGGTCGGCAATCAGCCCCAGCATTTT.

The V call is TRBV25-1, the J call TRBJ1-2; D is ambiguous. The ends were cut back, 6 bases at V and 4 bases at J, with 15 bases in the middle. Germline CDR1 is MGHDK and CDR2 is SYGVNS. This CDR3 is 14 amino acids long. The DNA for the CDR3 is TGTGCCAGCAGCGCGGGCCAAAACCCCTATGGCTACACCTTC. Translating it yields CASSAGQNPYGYTF.

This clone was observed a few times. This chain joins TRBV7-9 and TRBJ2-1; D not certain. The V gene's germline CDR1 is SEHNR and CDR2 FQNEAQ (reference sequence). The V end was cut by 2 bases, the J end by 0 bases, with 11 bases between. The CDR3 extends over 16 amino acids. The CDR3 coding sequence is TGTGCCAGCAGCTTAATTGTGGTTGACTCCTACAATGAGCAGTTCTTC. It translates to CASSLIVVDSYNEQFF.

This clone was detected a few times. The chain recombines TRBV19 with TRBJ2-7; D is unclear. Germline values: CDR1 LNHDA, CDR2 SQIVND (reference sequence). There are 12 residues in the CDR3. V shed 6 bases and J shed 4 bases, with 10 bases lying between them. CDR3 nucleotides: TGTGCCAGTAGCTTTGTTGGATACGAGCAGTACTTC. Translating gives CASSFVGYEQYF.

This clone was seen a few times. The chain joins TRBV15 to TRBJ2-5; D remains ambiguous. This CDR3 has 15 residues. V was pared by 1 base and J by 7 bases, with 16 bases between. Germline values: CDR1 LNHNV, CDR2 YYDKDF (reference sequence). This chain's CDR3 is CATSRGIGGPGTQYF. The CDR3 bases are TGTGCCACCAGCAGAGGGATTGGCGGTCCGGGGACCCAGTACTTC.

As to this clone: The same CDR3 also results from other DNA sequences found in this sample. This chain connects TRBV2 to TRBJ1-1; D gene ambiguous. The CDR3 sequence is 13 residues long. V lost 4 bases and J 1 base, leaving 7 bases between the germline ends. Looked up from germline, CDR1 is SNHLY and CDR2 is FYNNEI. The CDR3 region has the DNA TGTGCCAGCAGTGTTGAAGGGAACACTGAAGCTTTCTTT. This codes for CASSVEGNTEAFF.

About this clone: This sample includes further DNA sequences coding for the same CDR3. V gene TRBV4-1 combines with J gene TRBJ1-2; TRBD1 matches at 8 bases. This CDR3 has 16 amino acids. Unmatched junction bases numbered 5, after V lost 2 bases and J lost 0 bases. In germline, CDR1 is MGHRA, CDR2 YSYEKL. CDR3 sequence reads: CASSQPRQGTNYGYTF. The CDR3 DNA follows: TGCGCCAGCAGCCAACCCCGACAGGGGACTAACTATGGCTACACCTTC.

In its sample, this clone was seen a few times. The genes are TRBV6-4 and TRBJ2-6; D is unresolved. The length of the CDR3 is 14 residues. Germline loops: CDR1 MRHNA, CDR2 SNTAGT. Trimming removed 7 bases at V and 3 bases at J, with 10 bases between. The CDR3: CASKSTLGANVLTF. The CDR3 DNA sequence: TGTGCCAGCAAGTCCACCCTTGGGGCCAACGTCCTGACTTTC.

This clone has just a few counts. The chain carries TRBV6-5 and TRBJ2-3; tentatively, D is TRBD2 (5 bases). This CDR3 is built from 13 residues. Deletions cut 6 bases from V and 4 bases from J, with 11 bases between. CDR1 is MNHEY, CDR2 SVGAGI, per germline. CDR3: CASSPLAADTQYF. The CDR3 DNA is TGTGCCAGCAGCCCCCTAGCTGCAGATACGCAGTATTTT.

The chain recombines TRBV11-2 with TRBJ2-1; 7 bases align to TRBD2. The V segment lost 5 bases and the J segment 4 bases; nucleotides outside the gene matches: 11. Germline V gene lookup returns CDR1 SGHAT and CDR2 FQNNGV. This CDR3 has 16 residues. The CDR3 loop reads CASSKQGSGKYNEQFF. The CDR3 DNA reads TGTGCCAGCAGCAAGCAAGGAAGCGGGAAGTACAATGAGCAGTTCTTC.

The chain recombines TRBV9 with TRBJ2-1; D is unresolved. The CDR3 extends over 12 amino acids. Trimming removed 4 bases at V and 9 bases at J, with 11 bases between. Per germline, CDR1 SGDLS and CDR2 YYNGEE. The CDR3 DNA reads as TGTGCCAGCAGCAGCCGGGCTCGTGAGCAGTTCTTC. This translates into CASSSRAREQFF.

V usage is TRBV28 and J usage is TRBJ1-1, with D perhaps TRBD1 (5 bases). Per the germline V gene, CDR1 is MDHEN and CDR2 is SYDVKM. With 6 bases removed from V and 8 bases from J, the gap between germline ends came to 10 bases. This CDR3 spans 11 amino acids. The chain's CDR3 is CASRVGVEAFF. CDR3 coding DNA: TGTGCCAGCAGAGTGGGGGTAGAAGCTTTCTTT.

V and J are TRBV7-3 and TRBJ2-3; D is uncertain. The V end was cut by 5 bases, the J end by 1 base, with 10 bases between. Germline V gene data show CDR1 as SGHTA and CDR2 as FQGTGA. The CDR3 extends over 14 amino acids. The CDR3 DNA reads as TGTGCCAGCAGCCCCCCGGCAGGCACAGATACGCAGTATTTT. This sequence encodes CASSPPAGTDTQYF. Full variable domain (missing parts from reference TRBV7-3 and TRBJ2-3): GAGVSQTPSNKVTEKGKYVELRCDPISGHTALYWYRQSLGQGPEFLIYFQGTGAADDSGLPNDRFFAVRPEGSVSTLKIQRTERGDSAVYLCASSPPAGTDTQYFGPGTRLTVL.

This clone was observed a few times. V gene TRBV18 combines with J gene TRBJ2-3, with TRBD2 matching 9 bases. The ends lost 3 bases at V and 5 bases at J; junction bases unmatched: 3. CDR1 is KGHSH and CDR2 is LQKENI in the germline V gene. The CDR3 covers 14 residues. The CDR3 sequence: CASSPGLARDTQYF. In nucleotides, the CDR3 is TGTGCCAGCTCACCGGGACTAGCTCGAGATACGCAGTATTTT.

This chain uses TRBV18 with TRBJ1-1, with D uncertain. Germline V gene sequence: CDR1 KGHSH, CDR2 LQKENI. This CDR3 has 12 residues. V shed 4 bases and J shed 3 bases, with 6 bases lying between them. The CDR3 region is CASSQTDTEAFF. The DNA for the CDR3 is TGTGCCAGCTCACAAACTGACACTGAAGCTTTCTTT.

This clone turned up a few times. The chain combines TRBV7-9 with TRBJ2-1; tentatively, D is TRBD1 (6 bases). The CDR3 contains 13 residues. Trimming removed 4 bases at V and 5 bases at J, with 9 bases between. Germline V gene lookup returns CDR1 SEHNR and CDR2 FQNEAQ (reference sequence). In DNA form, the CDR3 reads TGTGCCAGCAGCTCAGGACAGAACAATGAGCAGTTCTTC. Translated: CASSSGQNNEQFF. Drawing the rest from reference TRBV7-9 and TRBJ2-1, the complete variable domain is DTGVSQNPRHKITKRGQNVTFRCDPISEHNRLYWYRQTLGQGPEFLTYFQNEAQLEKSRLLSDRFSAERPKGSFSTLEIQRTEQGDSAMYLCASSSGQNNEQFFGPGTRLTVL.

The chain couples TRBV29-1 to TRBJ2-5, with 7 bases identical to TRBD1. Judging by the DNA end, TRBJ2-7 fits better; the J call may be wrong. The CDR3 has 14 amino acids. The germline V gene has CDR1 SQVTM and CDR2 ANQGSEA. This CDR3 reads CSVVGTASSYEQYF. The DNA for the CDR3 is TGCAGCGTTGTCGGGACAGCAAGCTCCTACGAGCAGTACTTC.

This clone has just a few counts. The chain employs TRBV6-5 and TRBJ2-6, with D hard to call. Trimming took 7 bases from V and 0 from J, leaving 7 bases between them. The germline CDR1 and CDR2 sequences are MNHEY and SVGAGI. The CDR3 has 14 amino acids. CDR3 DNA sequence: TGTGCCAGCAATGTTGGCTCTGGGGCCAACGTCCTGACTTTC. Its protein is CASNVGSGANVLTF.

This clone came up a few times. V is TRBV29-1 and J is TRBJ2-5; unclear D gene. Germline loops: CDR1 SQVTM, CDR2 ANQGSEA. The CDR3 extends over 12 amino acids. Trimming shortened V by 5 bases and J by 3 bases, and 10 bases separated the two germline ends. The CDR3 loop reads CSVTDDKETQYF. The CDR3 DNA reads TGCAGCGTTACGGACGACAAAGAGACCCAGTACTTC.

The sample holds many counts of this clone. The gene calls are TRBV15 and TRBJ1-6, with D unresolved. Trimming took off 4 bases at V and 14 bases at J, with 15 bases between the two ends. The CDR3 consists of 13 residues. The V gene's germline CDR1 is LNHNV and CDR2 YYDKDF (reference sequence). CDR3 residues: CATSTYVKSALHF. The CDR3 bases are TGTGCCACCAGCACCTATGTAAAGTCGGCCCTCCACTTT.

The table lists this clone with a few counts. In the same sample, other DNA sequences code for this CDR3. V gene TRBV18 combines with J gene TRBJ2-7; D is unclear. There are 13 residues in the CDR3. The germline V and J ends were trimmed by 3 bases and 0 bases, with 6 bases remaining between them. Looked up from germline, CDR1 is KGHSH and CDR2 is LQKENI. The CDR3 sequence is CASSPPSSYEQYV. In DNA form, the CDR3 reads TGTGCCAGCTCACCTCCAAGCTCCTACGAGCAGTACGTC.

This clone was detected only a few times. V gene TRBV19 combines with J gene TRBJ2-5; maybe TRBD1 (6 bases). Germline-derived CDR1 and CDR2 are LNHDA and SQIVND (reference sequence). This CDR3 comprises 15 residues. Deletions cut 5 bases from V and 2 bases from J, with 15 bases between. CDR3 coding DNA: TGTGCCAGTAGTCTCGAGACAGGAAGACAAGAGACCCAGTACTTC. Encoded protein: CASSLETGRQETQYF.

This clone has just a few counts. The rearrangement links TRBV10-3 to TRBJ2-7, with 7 positions matching TRBD1. The V segment lost 2 bases and the J segment 5 bases; nucleotides outside the gene matches: 12. The CDR3 consists of 16 residues. The germline V gene encodes CDR1 ENHRY and CDR2 SYGVKD. CDR3 in DNA: TGTGCCATCAGTGAGCGGGACAGCTGGTATAGCCACGAGCAGTACGTC. Residues: CAISERDSWYSHEQYV.

This clone was detected only a few times. This chain joins TRBV9 and TRBJ2-3; 7 nucleotides agree with TRBD2. V lost 3 bases to trimming and J lost 4 bases; unmatched junction nucleotides: 2. CDR3 length equals 13 residues. CDR1 and CDR2 from the germline V gene are SGDLS and YYNGEE. CDR3 sequence (DNA): TGTGCCAGCAGCGACGGACTAGCAGATACGCAGTATTTT. Amino acid sequence: CASSDGLADTQYF.

This clone was counted a few times. The V gene is TRBV6-5, the J gene TRBJ2-1, with D maybe TRBD2 (6 bases). The germline gives CDR1 MNHEY, CDR2 SVGAGI. The germline V and J ends were trimmed by 6 bases and 7 bases, with 13 bases remaining between them. The CDR3 sequence is 13 residues long. CDR3: CASSLLGRNEQFF. In DNA form, the CDR3 reads TGTGCCAGCAGCCTGTTAGGGAGGAATGAGCAGTTCTTC.

The chain recombines TRBV7-2 with TRBJ1-6, with 7 positions matching TRBD1. The CDR3 length is 17 residues. Germline CDR1 and CDR2: SGHTA and FQGNSA. V shed 7 bases and J 5 bases; nucleotides not matched to a gene: 14. CDR3 DNA sequence: TGTGCCAGCACCTTCAGGGGACAGAGCCCCAATAATTCACCCCTCCACTTT. Its protein product is CASTFRGQSPNNSPLHF. Full variable domain (missing parts from reference TRBV7-2 and TRBJ1-6): GAGVSQSPSNKVTEKGKDVELRCDPISGHTALYWYRQSLGQGLEFLIYFQGNSAPDKSGLPSDRFSAERTGGSVSTLTIQRTQQEDSAVYLCASTFRGQSPNNSPLHFGNGTRLTVT.

This clone came up a few times. The chain has TRBV25-1 and TRBJ1-4, with 7 bases lining up with TRBD1. The germline gives CDR1 MGHDK, CDR2 SYGVNS. The CDR3 covers 14 residues. The V and J ends lost 2 bases and 8 bases, in that order; junction bases with no gene match: 5. The CDR3: CASSERGTAEKLFF. CDR3 nucleotides: TGTGCCAGCAGTGAACGCGGGACAGCAGAAAAACTGTTTTTT.

The chain combines TRBV7-2 with TRBJ1-2, with 8 bases matching TRBD1. The CDR3 contains 14 residues. With 5 bases clipped from V and 5 bases from J, the junction kept 7 bases outside the gene matches. Germline V gene lookup returns CDR1 SGHTA and CDR2 FQGNSA. The chain's CDR3 is CASSQDRGLYGYTF. The DNA for the CDR3 is TGTGCCAGCAGCCAAGACAGGGGATTATATGGCTACACCTTC.